This T cell receptor (beta chain) was retrieved from a study of blood T cell repertoires in COVID-19. Original methodology: Scientists estimated how many nucleated cells there were by amplifying reference gene primers. This table comes from immunoSEQ multiplex PCR, and its TCRdb copy is limited to in-frame clones, with some not included. V and J calls and clone size are copied from that table; D and trimming were computed from the DNA. The repertoire holds around 150,000 clones, with approximately 87% as singletons. Sequencing used peripheral blood. This clonotype was sampled from a woman aged 35 to 49 with acute or convalescent COVID-19.

The CDR3 loop reads CASSQQTSGGYTLLEQFF. The CDR3 DNA reads as TGTGCCAGCAGCCAACAGACTAGCGGGGGGTATACCCTTCTGGAGCAGTTCTTC. The chain employs TRBV14 and TRBJ2-1, with 13 bases aligning to TRBD2. This CDR3 has 18 residues. CDR1 is SGHDN and CDR2 is FVKESK in the germline V gene. Trimming cost V 2 bases and J 10 bases; bases outside gene matches: 14.